This TCR beta chain is from a study of identical twins. Whole-study findings and limits: Abundant beta clonotypes from cord blood had fewer insertions, unlike memory repertoires, which showed none. Partial confounding of zero-insertion analyses by invariant MAIT and iNKT cells was possible.

TCRdb passed the 5' RACE reads through MiXCR, listing each CDR3 protein once. The sample lists 450,000 or so distinct CDR3 sequences, over 11% occurring once. About this clonotype: The antigen is undetermined.

V shed 0 bases and J shed 7 bases, with 12 bases lying between them. Germline assignment: CDR1 DFQATT and CDR2 SNEGSKA (reference sequence). This CDR3 spans 13 amino acids. This sample also belongs to another study, concerning yellow fever vaccine responses in identical twins.

Sequencing input: CD4+ T cells sorted from blood. This receptor was obtained from a woman aged 18 to 35 in good health. The chain is built from TRBV20-1 and TRBJ2-5; D might be TRBD2 (5 bases). CDR3 loop: CSAREAGVWTQYF. DNA of the CDR3: TGCAGTGCTAGAGAAGCCGGGGTATGGACCCAGTACTTC.